Below, 3 T cell receptor beta chains from the same sample are listed, as sequenced in a study of cytomegalovirus exposure and HLA in healthy donors. Clones were sequenced by immunoSEQ multiplex PCR, and TCRdb holds only the in-frame ones, with some missing. The table has a few hundred thousand clones, roughly 90% seen once; the top ten hold about 0.9%. The sample taken for sequencing was PBMCs. These TCRs come from a woman aged 18 to 35 in good health and CMV-seronegative.

The rearrangement joins TRBV5-1 to TRBJ2-7; 8 nucleotides match TRBD1. This CDR3 comprises 14 residues. The J segment lost 3 bases and the V segment lost 5 bases, leaving 7 bases of the junction unmatched. In germline, CDR1 is SGHRS, CDR2 YFSETQ. The CDR3, as DNA: TGCGCCAGCAGGAATCCAGGGGGCGGCTACGAGCAGTACTTC. Residues: CASRNPGGGYEQYF.

The chain couples TRBV4-3 to TRBJ2-3, with D tentatively TRBD2 (5 bases). V lost 0 bases and J 6 bases, leaving 16 bases between the germline ends. The germline V gene encodes CDR1 LGHNA and CDR2 YSLEER. The CDR3 has 16 amino acids. The CDR3 DNA sequence: TGCGCCAGCAGCCAAGATTCCAGCGGCCTCGGGGATACGCAGTATTTT. It codes for CASSQDSSGLGDTQYF.

V gene TRBV2 combines with J gene TRBJ2-7; the match to TRBD2 covers 11 bases. J lost 10 bases, V lost 7 bases, and 9 bases had no gene match. The germline gives CDR1 SNHLY, CDR2 FYNNEI. The CDR3 is made up of 13 amino acids. The CDR3 coding sequence is TGTGCCAGCAAGGTAACTAGCGGGAGAGTACAGTACTTC. It codes for CASKVTSGRVQYF.